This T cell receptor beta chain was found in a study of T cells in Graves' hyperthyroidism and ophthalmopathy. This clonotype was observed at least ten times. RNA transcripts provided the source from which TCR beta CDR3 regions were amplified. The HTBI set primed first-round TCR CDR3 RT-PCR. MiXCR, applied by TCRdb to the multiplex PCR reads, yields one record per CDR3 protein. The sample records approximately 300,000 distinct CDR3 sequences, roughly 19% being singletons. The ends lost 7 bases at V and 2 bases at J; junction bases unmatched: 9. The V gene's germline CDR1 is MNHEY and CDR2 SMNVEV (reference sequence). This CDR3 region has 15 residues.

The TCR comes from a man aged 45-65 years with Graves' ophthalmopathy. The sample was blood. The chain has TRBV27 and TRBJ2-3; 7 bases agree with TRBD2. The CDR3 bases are TGTGCCAGCAATCGGGGAGCGGGATTCACAGATACGCAGTATTTT. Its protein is CASNRGAGFTDTQYF.